These T cell receptor beta chains were read from a single sample in a study of shared clonotypes between healthy human individuals. TCRdb keeps only in-frame clones here, not all; method: immunoSEQ multiplex PCR. The sample consists of around 1.4 million clones, 97% to 99% of them appearing once. Material: naive CD4+ T cells sorted from blood. Receptors originate from a man aged 25-45 years in good health. Each CDR3 is given with its conserved first and last residue. A D gene is named only where the DNA matches it firmly. Clone size appears in some rows only: once, few, many, or a class for an expanded clone.

-,TRBJ2-1,TRBV27,TRBD2,TGTGCCAGCCAAGCCCGCGGGATCTACCGGGAGGGCGAGTTCTTC,CASQARGIYREGEFF
once,TRBJ2-2,TRBV9,TRBD2,TGTGCCAGCAGCCCGACGAGCGGGGTAGCGAACACCGGGGAGCTGTTTTTT,CASSPTSGVANTGELFF
-,TRBJ2-1,TRBV4-1,-,TGCGCCAGCAGCTCCGGACGCTATGAGCAGTTCTTC,CASSSGRYEQFF
-,TRBJ1-5,TRBV28,-,TGTGCCAGCAGTTTTCTCGGGGAAGGGAGCAATCAGCCCCAGCATTTT,CASSFLGEGSNQPQHF
-,TRBJ1-2,TRBV29-1,-,TGCAGCGTTGCCAGTTCTAACTATGGCTACACCTTC,CSVASSNYGYTF
-,TRBJ2-7,TRBV2,-,TGTGCCAGCAGTGTGACATCACCTGGGGGCGAGCAGTACTTC,CASSVTSPGGEQYF
-,TRBJ2-3,TRBV21-1,-,TGTGCCAGCAGCAAACGGTGGGAGGGGTCAGATACGCAGTATTTT,CASSKRWEGSDTQYF
-,TRBJ2-7,TRBV10-1,-,TGCGCCAGCAGTGGGGCGGGATTACACGAGCAGTACTTC,CASSGAGLHEQYF
-,TRBJ1-3,TRBV5-1,TRBD1,TGCGCCAGCAGCGCGGGCCCGACAGGGAGTGGAAACACCATATATTTT,CASSAGPTGSGNTIYF
-,TRBJ2-2,TRBV5-6,-,TGTGCCAGCAGCATAGCGGTTAGAAACACCGGGGAGCTGTTTTTT,CASSIAVRNTGELFF
-,TRBJ2-5,TRBV5-4,-,TGTGCCAGCAGCTTGGGAGGGAGGGAGACCCAGTACTTC,CASSLGGRETQYF
-,TRBJ2-3,TRBV5-6,-,TGTGCCAGCATACCCTTTGGCACAGATACGCAGTATTTT,CASIPFGTDTQYF
-,TRBJ2-3,TRBV9,-,TGTGCCAGCAGCCCCGGGCAGTTGCTTAGCACAGATACGCAGTATTTT,CASSPGQLLSTDTQYF
-,TRBJ2-3,TRBV7-9,TRBD1,TGTGCCAGCAGTCGATTACCCCGGGGACAGGAGTCCACAGATACGCAGTATTTT,CASSRLPRGQESTDTQYF
-,TRBJ1-5,TRBV18,TRBD1,TGTGCCAGCGGAGGGGGCAGAAATAGCAATCAGCCCCAGCATTTT,CASGGGRNSNQPQHF
-,TRBJ2-7,TRBV4-2,-,TGTGCCAGCAGCCCGGGACGATCCACCTACGAGCAGTACTTC,CASSPGRSTYEQYF
-,TRBJ2-3,TRBV29-1,-,TGCAGCGTTGTTAGACCGCTCACAGATACGCAGTATTTT,CSVVRPLTDTQYF
-,TRBJ2-3,TRBV5-1,-,TGCGCCAGCAAGAGGGGGACTCCGTCTAGTGATACGCAGTATTTT,CASKRGTPSSDTQYF
-,TRBJ2-2,TRBV28,TRBD2,TGTGCCAGCAGTTTCTCTACTAGCGGTCCAACCGGGGAGCTGTTTTTT,CASSFSTSGPTGELFF
once,TRBJ1-5,TRBV28,-,TGTGCCAGCAGCCCCCCAGGGGTCGGCCACAATCAGCCCCAGCATTTT,CASSPPGVGHNQPQHF
-,TRBJ2-7,TRBV11-2,TRBD2,TGTGCCAGCAGCTTAGAGTCTAGCGGGAGGGAATCCTACGAGCAGTACTTC,CASSLESSGRESYEQYF
-,TRBJ2-7,TRBV7-9,TRBD2,TGTGCCAGCAGCTTAGAGGCTAGCGGCCCCTACGAGCAGTACTTC,CASSLEASGPYEQYF
-,TRBJ1-5,TRBV19,TRBD1,TGTGCCAGTAGCGGAGGACAGGGTAACGGTTACCAGCATTTT,CASSGGQGNGYQHF
-,TRBJ2-7,TRBV5-4,TRBD2,TGTGCCAGCAGCTTGTCTAGCGCTAGCGGCCTCTACGAGCAGTACTTC,CASSLSSASGLYEQYF